This T cell receptor (beta chain) was identified during a study of CD4+ T cells in melanoma. General study points: In melanoma, neoantigen-specific CD4+ T cells reportedly differed in differentiation state. CD8+ T cell, macrophage and B cell function reportedly correlated with neoantigen-specific CD4+ T cells.

Only in-frame clones appear in the TCRdb table, and some are missing; sequencing was by immunoSEQ multiplex PCR. This table holds roughly 150,000 clones, about nine tenths found once. The CDR3 totals 11 residues. Germline CDR1 SNHLY, CDR2 FYNNEI. Trimming took off 1 base at V and 5 bases at J, with 2 bases between the two ends. Of note for this clone: Its target is unknown.

The source is a human donor with melanoma. The V call is TRBV2, the J call TRBJ1-2, with unresolved D. This chain's CDR3 is CASSEGYGYTF. The CDR3 DNA sequence: TGTGCCAGCAGTGAAGGGTATGGCTACACCTTC.